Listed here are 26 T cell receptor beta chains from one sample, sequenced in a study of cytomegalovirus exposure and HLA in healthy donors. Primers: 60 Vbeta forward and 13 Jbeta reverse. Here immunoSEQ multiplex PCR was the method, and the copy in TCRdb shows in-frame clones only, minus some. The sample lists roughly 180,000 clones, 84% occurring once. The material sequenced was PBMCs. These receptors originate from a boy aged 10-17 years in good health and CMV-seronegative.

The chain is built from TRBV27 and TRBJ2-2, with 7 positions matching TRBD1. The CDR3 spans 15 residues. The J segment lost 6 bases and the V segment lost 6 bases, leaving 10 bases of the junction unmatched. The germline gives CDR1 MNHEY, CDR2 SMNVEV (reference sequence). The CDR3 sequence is CASRLDRVLSGELFF. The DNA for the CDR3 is TGTGCCAGCAGACTAGACAGGGTCTTGTCCGGGGAGCTGTTTTTT.

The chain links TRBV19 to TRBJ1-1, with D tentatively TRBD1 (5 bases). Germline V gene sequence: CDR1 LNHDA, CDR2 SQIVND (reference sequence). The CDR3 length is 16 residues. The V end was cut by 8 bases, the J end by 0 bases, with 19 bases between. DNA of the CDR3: TGTGCCAGTCAAGAAGGGGTTTACCCAATGAACACTGAAGCTTTCTTT. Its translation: CASQEGVYPMNTEAFF.

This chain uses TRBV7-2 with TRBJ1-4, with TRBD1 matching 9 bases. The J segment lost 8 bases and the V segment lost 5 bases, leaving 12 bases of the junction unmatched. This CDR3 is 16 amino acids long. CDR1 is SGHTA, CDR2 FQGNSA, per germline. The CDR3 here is CASSETGGADREKLFF. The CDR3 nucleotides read TGTGCCAGCAGCGAAACAGGGGGCGCAGATCGGGAAAAACTGTTTTTT.

The CDR3 DNA sequence: TGCGCCAGCAGCTTGGTTCTTTACAATGAGCAGTTCTTC. The encoded protein is CASSLVLYNEQFF. The chain uses TRBV5-1 and TRBJ2-1; no definite D call. The CDR3 extends over 13 amino acids. Germline V lookup: CDR1 SGHRS, CDR2 YFSETQ. The germline V and J ends were trimmed by 0 bases and 4 bases, with 5 bases remaining between them.

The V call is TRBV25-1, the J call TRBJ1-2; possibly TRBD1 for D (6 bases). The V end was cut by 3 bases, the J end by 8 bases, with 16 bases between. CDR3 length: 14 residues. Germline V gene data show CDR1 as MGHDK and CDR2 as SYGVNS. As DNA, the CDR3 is TGTGCCAGCAGTGACTACCTTACGGGACACGGCTACACCTTC. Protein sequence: CASSDYLTGHGYTF.

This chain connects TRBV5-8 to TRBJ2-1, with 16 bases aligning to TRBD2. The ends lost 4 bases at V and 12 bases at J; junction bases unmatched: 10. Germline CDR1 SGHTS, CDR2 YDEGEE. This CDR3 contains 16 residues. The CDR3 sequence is CASSGDVGLAGGPQFF. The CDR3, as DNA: TGTGCCAGCAGCGGTGACGTGGGACTAGCGGGAGGGCCGCAGTTCTTC.

The CDR3 coding sequence is TGCGCCAGCAGCCGAGTACCGGGAGAGGGGTCTGGAAACACCATATATTTT. Its translation is CASSRVPGEGSGNTIYF. The chain uses TRBV10-2 and TRBJ1-3; perhaps TRBD1 as D (5 bases). The CDR3 has 17 amino acids. The V end was cut by 6 bases, the J end by 1 base, with 19 bases between. In germline, CDR1 is WSHSY, CDR2 SAAADI.

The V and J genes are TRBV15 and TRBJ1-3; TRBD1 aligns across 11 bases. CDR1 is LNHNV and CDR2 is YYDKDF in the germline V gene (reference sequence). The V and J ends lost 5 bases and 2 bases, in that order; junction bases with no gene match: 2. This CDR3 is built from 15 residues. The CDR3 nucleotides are TGTGCCACCAGCCTGGACAGGGGGCCTGGAAACACCATATATTTT. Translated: CATSLDRGPGNTIYF.

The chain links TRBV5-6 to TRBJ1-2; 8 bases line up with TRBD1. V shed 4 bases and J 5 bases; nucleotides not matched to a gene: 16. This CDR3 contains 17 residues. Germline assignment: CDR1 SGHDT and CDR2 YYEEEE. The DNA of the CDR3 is TGTGCCAGCAGCCCCCCCCCAGGAACAGGGGGTAATTATGGCTACACCTTC. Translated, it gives CASSPPPGTGGNYGYTF.

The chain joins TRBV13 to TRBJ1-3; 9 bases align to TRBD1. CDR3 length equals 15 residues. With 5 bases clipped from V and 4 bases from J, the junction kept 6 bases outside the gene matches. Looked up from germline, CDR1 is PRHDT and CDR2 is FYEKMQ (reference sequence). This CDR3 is CASSPRGTGGNTIYF. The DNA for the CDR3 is TGTGCCAGCAGCCCCCGTGGGACAGGGGGAAACACCATATATTTT.

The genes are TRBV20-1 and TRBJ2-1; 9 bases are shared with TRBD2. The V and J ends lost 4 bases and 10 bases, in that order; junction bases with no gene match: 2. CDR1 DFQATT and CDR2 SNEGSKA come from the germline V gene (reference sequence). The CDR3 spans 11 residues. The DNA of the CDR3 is TGCAGTGCTATCGGACTAGCGGAGCAGTTCTTC. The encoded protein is CSAIGLAEQFF.

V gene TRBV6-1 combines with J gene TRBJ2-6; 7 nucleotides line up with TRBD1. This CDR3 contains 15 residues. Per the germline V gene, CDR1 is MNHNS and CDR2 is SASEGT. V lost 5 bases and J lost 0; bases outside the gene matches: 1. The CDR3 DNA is TGTGCCAGCAGTTGGACAGGCTCTGGGGCCAACGTCCTGACTTTC. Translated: CASSWTGSGANVLTF.

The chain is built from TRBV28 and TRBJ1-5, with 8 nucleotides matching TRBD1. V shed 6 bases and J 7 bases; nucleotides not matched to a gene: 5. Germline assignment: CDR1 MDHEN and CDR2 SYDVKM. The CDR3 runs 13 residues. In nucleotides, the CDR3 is TGTGCCAGCAGGGCGACAGGGGCCCAGCCCCAGCATTTT. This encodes CASRATGAQPQHF. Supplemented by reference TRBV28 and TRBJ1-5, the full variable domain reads DVKVTQSSRYLVKRTGEKVFLECVQDMDHENMFWYRQDPGLGLRLIYFSYDVKMKEKGDIPEGYSVSREKKERFSLILESASTNQTSMYLCASRATGAQPQHFGDGTRLSIL.

In DNA, the CDR3 is TGTGCCATCAATCCGGACAGGAACACTGAAGCTTTCTTT. This encodes CAINPDRNTEAFF. J is TRBJ1-1 and V is TRBV10-3, with D possibly matching TRBD1 (6 bases). The V end lost 7 bases, the J end lost 1 base, and 10 bases lay between the germline ends. Germline CDR1 is ENHRY and CDR2 is SYGVKD. This CDR3 contains 13 residues.

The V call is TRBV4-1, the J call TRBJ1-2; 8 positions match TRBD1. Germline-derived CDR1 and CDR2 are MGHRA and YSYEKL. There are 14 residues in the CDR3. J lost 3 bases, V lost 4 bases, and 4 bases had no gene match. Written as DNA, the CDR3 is TGCGCCAGCAGCCCCGACAGGGGAGACTATGGCTACACCTTC. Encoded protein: CASSPDRGDYGYTF.

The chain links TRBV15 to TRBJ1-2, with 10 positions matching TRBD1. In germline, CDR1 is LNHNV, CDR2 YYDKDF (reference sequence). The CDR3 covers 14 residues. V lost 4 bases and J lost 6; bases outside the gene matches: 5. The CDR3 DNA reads TGTGCCACCAGCACCCCCGGACAGGGGGATGGCTACACCTTC. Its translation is CATSTPGQGDGYTF.

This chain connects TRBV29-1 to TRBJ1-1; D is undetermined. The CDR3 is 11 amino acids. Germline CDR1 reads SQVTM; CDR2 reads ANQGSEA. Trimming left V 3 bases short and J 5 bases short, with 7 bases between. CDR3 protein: CSVDFPTEAFF. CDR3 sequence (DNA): TGCAGCGTTGATTTCCCAACTGAAGCTTTCTTT.

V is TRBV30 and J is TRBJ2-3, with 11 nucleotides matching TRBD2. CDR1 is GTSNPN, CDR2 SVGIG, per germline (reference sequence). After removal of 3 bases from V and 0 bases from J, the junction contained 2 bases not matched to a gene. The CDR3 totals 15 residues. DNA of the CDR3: TGTGCCTGGAGACTAGCGGGGGTGAGCACAGATACGCAGTATTTT. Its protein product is CAWRLAGVSTDTQYF.

This chain's CDR3 is CSVDGRGAHNEQFF. CDR3 nucleotide sequence: TGCAGCGTTGATGGACGGGGGGCCCACAATGAGCAGTTCTTC. This rearrangement joins TRBV29-1 to TRBJ2-1, with TRBD2 as a possible D gene (7 bases). Germline CDR1 is SQVTM and CDR2 is ANQGSEA. V lost 3 bases to trimming and J lost 5 bases, with 14 bases between them. This CDR3 comprises 14 residues.

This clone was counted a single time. The CDR3 DNA reads TGTGCCAGCAGCCGAGTGAGCTCTGGGGCCAACGTCCTGACTTTC. It is translated as CASSRVSSGANVLTF. This rearrangement joins TRBV7-3 to TRBJ2-6; D unresolved. Germline CDR1 SGHTA, CDR2 FQGTGA. The germline V and J ends were trimmed by 5 bases and 0 bases, with 8 bases remaining between them. The CDR3 is made up of 15 amino acids.

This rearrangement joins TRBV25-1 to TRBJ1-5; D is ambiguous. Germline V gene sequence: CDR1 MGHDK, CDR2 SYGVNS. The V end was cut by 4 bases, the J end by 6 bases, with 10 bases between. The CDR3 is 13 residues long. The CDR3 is CASSATLGQPQHF. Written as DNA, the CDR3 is TGTGCCAGCAGTGCGACGCTAGGTCAGCCCCAGCATTTT.

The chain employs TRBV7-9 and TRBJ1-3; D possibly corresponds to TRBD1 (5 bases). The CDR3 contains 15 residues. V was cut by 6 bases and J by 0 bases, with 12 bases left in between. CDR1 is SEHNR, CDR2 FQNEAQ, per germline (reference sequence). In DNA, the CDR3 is TGTGCCAGCAGTTCCACAGGCAACTCTGGAAACACCATATATTTT. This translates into CASSSTGNSGNTIYF. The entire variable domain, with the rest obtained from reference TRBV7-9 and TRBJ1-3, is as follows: DTGVSQNPRHKITKRGQNVTFRCDPISEHNRLYWYRQTLGQGPEFLTYFQNEAQLEKSRLLSDRFSAERPKGSFSTLEIQRTEQGDSAMYLCASSSTGNSGNTIYFGEGSWLTVV.

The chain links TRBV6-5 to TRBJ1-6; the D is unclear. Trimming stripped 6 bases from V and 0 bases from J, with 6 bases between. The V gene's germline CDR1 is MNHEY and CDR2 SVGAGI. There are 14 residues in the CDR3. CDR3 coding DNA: TGTGCCAGCAGGGAGAGCTCCTATAATTCACCCCTCCACTTT. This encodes CASRESSYNSPLHF.

CDR3 loop: CASSVGGGRGHEQFF. The DNA for the CDR3 is TGTGCCAGCAGCGTAGGGGGCGGGAGAGGACATGAGCAGTTCTTC. The chain recombines TRBV9 with TRBJ2-1; 7 bases align to TRBD2. The V segment lost 0 bases and the J segment 8 bases; nucleotides outside the gene matches: 8. Germline CDR1 SGDLS, CDR2 YYNGEE. The length of the CDR3 is 15 residues.

CDR3 DNA: TGTGCCTGGAGTGTACGAGTAGCGGGGGCCCCCCGGTACAATGAGCAGTTCTTC. Its translation: CAWSVRVAGAPRYNEQFF. The chain employs TRBV30 and TRBJ2-1; 9 bases match TRBD2. J gave up 4 bases and V 0 bases, and 13 bases lay outside the gene matches. The CDR3 is 18 residues long. Germline CDR1 GTSNPN, CDR2 SVGIG (reference sequence).

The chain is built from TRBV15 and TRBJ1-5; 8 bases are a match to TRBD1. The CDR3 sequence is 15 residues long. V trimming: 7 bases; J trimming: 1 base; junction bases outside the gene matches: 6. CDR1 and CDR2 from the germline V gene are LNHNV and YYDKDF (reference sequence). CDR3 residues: CATTRAGGSNQPQHF. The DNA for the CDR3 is TGTGCCACCACCCGGGCAGGGGGCAGCAATCAGCCCCAGCATTTT.